The 9 T cell receptor beta chains listed next were all sequenced from one sample in a study of blood T cell repertoires in COVID-19 (dated by TCRdb to the early 2020s). Receptors were amplified or captured by the immunoSEQ multiplex PCR assay. TCRdb obtained this table from immuneACCESS and retained in-frame rearrangements with V and J assigned. These tables miss some clones; where compared with another copy, unresolved V genes account for less than half of the shortfall, and the remainder is unexplained. A total of roughly 140,000 clones appear in this sample, 70% to 90% of them only once. More than 9.5% of the sample rests with the top ten. Input material: peripheral blood. The receptors were sampled from a woman of 80 years or more with acute or convalescent COVID-19.

The rearrangement uses TRBV2 and TRBJ1-3; 7 positions match TRBD1. CDR1 is SNHLY, CDR2 FYNNEI, per germline. V was pared by 7 bases and J by 6 bases, with 9 bases of the junction left unmatched. The CDR3 contains 14 residues. The CDR3 sequence: CASKNLQGSNTIYF. CDR3 nucleotides: TGTGCCAGCAAAAACCTACAGGGGTCAAACACCATATATTTT.

V and J are TRBV2 and TRBJ1-5; D possibly corresponds to TRBD1 (6 bases). The CDR3 sequence is 13 residues long. The V and J ends lost 4 bases and 6 bases respectively, with 10 bases between them. Germline V gene data show CDR1 as SNHLY and CDR2 as FYNNEI. The CDR3 nucleotides are TGTGCCAGCAGTGGGGCGGGGGCTCAGCCCCAGCATTTT. Amino acid sequence: CASSGAGAQPQHF.

The chain links TRBV5-1 to TRBJ1-4; 7 bases match TRBD1. The CDR3 is 15 residues long. Germline lookup yields CDR1 SGHRS and CDR2 YFSETQ. The junction had 7 bases not matched to a gene; V was cut back by 1 base and J by 7 bases. The DNA of the CDR3 is TGCGCCAGCAGCTTGACAGGGGCGTGGGGTGAAAAACTGTTTTTT. Amino acid sequence: CASSLTGAWGEKLFF.

This chain links TRBV30 with TRBJ1-5; D is ambiguous. V was shortened by 2 bases and J by 5 bases, with 16 bases between the two germline ends. The CDR3 runs 15 residues. Germline V CDR1 and CDR2: GTSNPN, SVGIG (reference sequence). The CDR3 here is CAWSRTGKRDQPQHF. The CDR3 DNA is TGTGCCTGGAGTCGGACCGGCAAGAGGGATCAGCCCCAGCATTTT.

V is TRBV6-5 and J is TRBJ1-4; D is perhaps TRBD1 (5 bases). V was shortened by 8 bases and J by 7 bases, with 14 bases between the two germline ends. CDR1 and CDR2 from the germline V gene are MNHEY and SVGAGI. There are 13 residues in the CDR3. CDR3 in DNA: TGTGCCAGCGGGGGGGAAGTAGGTGAAAAACTGTTTTTT. It is translated as CASGGEVGEKLFF.

The rearrangement links TRBV5-1 to TRBJ1-1; 7 positions match TRBD1. The V segment lost 3 bases and the J segment 4 bases; nucleotides outside the gene matches: 3. Per germline, CDR1 SGHRS and CDR2 YFSETQ. CDR3 length equals 13 residues. The CDR3 sequence is CASSSQGSTEAFF. In nucleotides, the CDR3 is TGCGCCAGCAGCTCACAGGGGTCCACTGAAGCTTTCTTT.

The genes are TRBV5-4 and TRBJ1-2; tentatively, D is TRBD1 (6 bases). CDR1 and CDR2 (germline): SGHNT, YYREEE (reference sequence). V was shortened by 4 bases and J by 4 bases, with 14 bases between the two germline ends. The CDR3 runs 14 residues. This CDR3 is CASSTPTGSYGYTF. CDR3 bases: TGTGCCAGCAGCACCCCGACAGGAAGCTATGGCTACACCTTC.

The gene calls are TRBV5-1 and TRBJ1-1; perhaps TRBD1 as D (5 bases). Germline values: CDR1 SGHRS, CDR2 YFSETQ. V was trimmed by 4 bases and J by 0 bases, leaving 13 bases between them. CDR3 length: 15 residues. The CDR3: CASSATAYMNTEAFF. In DNA, the CDR3 is TGCGCCAGCAGCGCGACAGCCTACATGAACACTGAAGCTTTCTTT. Variable domain in full (rest from reference TRBV5-1 and TRBJ1-1): KAGVTQTPRYLIKTRGQQVTLSCSPISGHRSVSWYQQTPGQGLQFLFEYFSETQRNKGNFPGRFSGRQFSNSRSEMNVSTLELGDSALYLCASSATAYMNTEAFFGQGTRLTVV.

The rearrangement links TRBV7-2 to TRBJ1-3; 8 nucleotides agree with TRBD1. After removal of 5 bases from V and 8 bases from J, the junction contained 8 bases not matched to a gene. Per the germline V gene, CDR1 is SGHTA and CDR2 is FQGNSA. The length of the CDR3 is 14 residues. The CDR3 DNA sequence: TGTGCCAGCAGCCGGACAGGGAAAGTGCACACCATATATTTT. This encodes CASSRTGKVHTIYF.